This T cell receptor beta chain comes out of a study of blood T cell repertoires in COVID-19. The wider study: Whether acute or convalescent, the COVID-19 samples came from the United States, Italy and Spain. Sample material is recorded as cDNA or gDNA derived from T cells, B-cell-depleted T cells, or PBMCs.

The repertoire was sequenced with immunoSEQ multiplex PCR; TCRdb's copy has only in-frame clones and lacks some. Among over 150,000 clones listed, about four fifths were seen once. From germline, CDR1 is SGHRS and CDR2 YFSETQ. The CDR3 contains 15 residues. Trimming shortened V by 0 bases and J by 7 bases, and 16 bases separated the two germline ends. Sequenced material: peripheral blood. This clonotype was sampled from a human donor in a cohort sampled during active COVID-19. This chain uses TRBV5-1 with TRBJ1-2, with no clear D. In DNA, the CDR3 is TGCGCCAGCAGCTTGGCCCTTGGGCCTGACCGTGGCTACACCTTC. Translated, it gives CASSLALGPDRGYTF. The full variable domain, its missing parts supplied by reference TRBV5-1 and TRBJ1-2, is KAGVTQTPRYLIKTRGQQVTLSCSPISGHRSVSWYQQTPGQGLQFLFEYFSETQRNKGNFPGRFSGRQFSNSRSEMNVSTLELGDSALYLCASSLALGPDRGYTFGSGTRLTVV.